These T cell receptor beta chains were read from a single sample in a study of blood T cell repertoires in COVID-19. Generated by immunoSEQ multiplex PCR, the TCRdb table keeps only in-frame clones and is missing some. This table has under 200,000 clones, approximately 80% appearing once. What was sequenced was peripheral blood. The receptors here all came from a human donor in a cohort sampled during active COVID-19. Each CDR3 is given with its conserved first and last residue. The order of the fields is D gene, clone size, V gene, J gene, CDR3 DNA, CDR3 protein. A D gene is named only where the DNA matches it firmly. The size of a clone is reported for some rows only, either as once, few or many, or as a class for expanded clones.

TRBD1	.	TRBV7-8	TRBJ2-7	TGTGCCAGCAGCCCGGCAGGGGGCGTCTACGAGCAGTACTTC	CASSPAGGVYEQYF
.	.	TRBV10-3	TRBJ2-7	TGTGCCATCAGAAGAGTTGAAGCCTACGAGCAGTACTTC	CAIRRVEAYEQYF
.	.	TRBV2	TRBJ1-1	TGTGCCAGCAGTTGGGAGTCTAACACTGAAGCTTTCTTT	CASSWESNTEAFF
TRBD1	.	TRBV29-1	TRBJ2-7	TGCAGCGTGGCCCCACGGACAGGGGCCTACGAGCAGTACTTC	CSVAPRTGAYEQYF
.	.	TRBV6-2/TRBV6-3	TRBJ1-1	TGTGCCAGCAGTTACGGAGGGGTTGAAACTGAAGCTTTCTTT	CASSYGGVETEAFF
TRBD1	.	TRBV19	TRBJ1-3	TGTGCCAGTAGTTTTGGACAGGCTTCTGGAAACACCATATATTTT	CASSFGQASGNTIYF
.	.	TRBV18	TRBJ1-2	TGTGCCAGCTCCCAAGGAGGAGGGCCTAACTATGGCTACACCTTC	CASSQGGGPNYGYTF
TRBD1	once	TRBV5-1	TRBJ1-6	TGCGCCAGCAGCCTAGGGACAGGGAGTAATTCACCCCTCCACTTT	CASSLGTGSNSPLHF
TRBD2	.	TRBV5-6	TRBJ2-3	TGTGCCAGCAGCTCCGCTAGCGGGGGGACAGATACGCAGTATTTT	CASSSASGGTDTQYF
.	.	TRBV6-1	TRBJ1-1	TGTGCCAGCAGTGAACGGGAAGCCACTGAAGCTTTCTTT	CASSEREATEAFF
.	.	TRBV6-5	TRBJ1-4	TGTGCCAGCAGGGAGGGGACTACAAATGAAAAACTGTTTTTT	CASREGTTNEKLFF
.	few	TRBV7-8	TRBJ2-1	TGTGCCAGCAGCTCCTCCGGGGGGCTCTACAATGAGCAGTTCTTC	CASSSSGGLYNEQFF
.	.	TRBV7-3	TRBJ2-3	TGTGCCAGCAGCTTATTCGGGGGAGATACGCAGTATTTT	CASSLFGGDTQYF
TRBD1	few	TRBV6-5	TRBJ1-3	TGTGCCAGCAGTTACTTCGGGACAGCCGGAAACACCATATATTTT	CASSYFGTAGNTIYF
TRBD2	.	TRBV6-4	TRBJ2-2	TGTGCCAGCAGTGTGGGACTAAGCACCGAGGAGCTGTTTTTT	CASSVGLSTEELFF
.	.	TRBV11-2	TRBJ1-5	TGTGCCAGCAGCTTCAGTGGCAGGATCAATCAGCCCCAGCATTTT	CASSFSGRINQPQHF
.	.	TRBV18	TRBJ2-7	TGTGCCAGCTCCCCCACTACTTCGACGGAATACGAGCAGTACTTC	CASSPTTSTEYEQYF
.	.	TRBV7-2	TRBJ1-5	TGTGCCAGCAGCTTATGGAGGCAGGACAATCAGCCCCAGCATTTT	CASSLWRQDNQPQHF
TRBD2	.	TRBV10-3	TRBJ2-7	TGTGCCATCACGGCGGGGGGCTCCTACGAGCAGTACTTC	CAITAGGSYEQYF
TRBD2	once	TRBV3-1/TRBV3-2	TRBJ2-3	TGTGCCAGCAGCCAAGGGGGGGGAGGCACAGATACGCAGTATTTT	CASSQGGGGTDTQYF
.	once	TRBV19	TRBJ2-5	TGTGCCAGTAGCCAGCGGGTGTACCAAGAGACCCAGTACTTC	CASSQRVYQETQYF
.	.	TRBV19	TRBJ1-2	TGTGCCAGTAGCCTGCGGAACGGCTATGGCTACACCTTC	CASSLRNGYGYTF
TRBD1	.	TRBV18	TRBJ1-2	TGTGCCAGCTCAGGCCGGGACAGGGGGCGCATTACCCTAGGCTACACCTTC	CASSGRDRGRITLGYTF
TRBD1	once	TRBV5-1	TRBJ1-1	TGCGCCAGCAGCCCGGGACAGCCCCATGAAGCTTTCTTT	CASSPGQPHEAFF
.	.	TRBV9	TRBJ1-3	TGTGCCAGCAGCTCCCCGTCTGGAAACACCATATATTTT	CASSSPSGNTIYF
TRBD1	.	TRBV5-4	TRBJ1-2	TGTGCCAGCAGCACGGACAGGTTGGACTTC	CASSTDRLDF
.	.	TRBV5-1	TRBJ1-1	TGCGCCAGCCGATACAGGGAGGGCACTGAAGCTTTCTTT	CASRYREGTEAFF
.	.	TRBV19	TRBJ2-7	TGTGCCAGTGGGGGGACAGATTCCTACGAGCAGTACTTC	CASGGTDSYEQYF
.	.	TRBV5-1	TRBJ1-1	TGCGCCAGCAGCTCCGGACAGAACACTGAAGCTTTCTTT	CASSSGQNTEAFF